What follows describes a single T cell receptor beta chain. The data were produced by immunoSEQ multiplex PCR, yet TCRdb's version contains in-frame clones alone and is incomplete. The data contain about 180,000 clones, about nine tenths of them singletons. The data are from a study of blood T cell repertoires in COVID-19. Across the whole study: There were acute and convalescent COVID-19 samples, and they came from the United States, Italy and Spain.

Trimming shortened V by 6 bases and J by 2 bases, and 11 bases separated the two germline ends. CDR3 length equals 13 residues. Germline V CDR1 and CDR2: MNHEY, SVGAGI. This chain connects TRBV6-5 to TRBJ2-7; no clear D gene. The sequenced sample was peripheral blood. The receptor was isolated from a man between 18 and 29 years old who had recovered from COVID-19. The CDR3 region has the DNA TGTGCCAGCAGCCCCGGTGCGGCCTACGAGCAGTACTTC. It is translated as CASSPGAAYEQYF.